The rows below give T cell receptor beta chains drawn from one sample of a study of identical twins. MiXCR was run by TCRdb on the 5' RACE reads, yielding one entry per CDR3 protein. The data show about 790,000 distinct CDR3 sequences, about 20% seen once. This sample also belongs to another study, concerning T cells expressing NK-cell markers.

The sequencing input was PBMCs. These receptors came from a woman in her late teens or twenties in good health. The CDR3 runs from the conserved cysteine through the conserved F or W. Each record gives: CDR3 protein, CDR3 DNA, clone size, J gene, D gene, V gene. D genes are given only for firm matches. Only part of the rows carry a size: once, few, many, or a class if the clone is expanded.

CDR3 protein: CASSLDHTDTQYF
CDR3 DNA: TGCGCCAGCAGCTTGGACCACACAGATACGCAGTATTTT
clone size: many
J gene: TRBJ2-3
D gene: -
V gene: TRBV5-1

CDR3 protein: CKGSENTGELFF
CDR3 DNA: TGCAAGGGGAGCGAGAACACCGGGGAGCTGTTTTTT
clone size: -
J gene: TRBJ2-2
D gene: -
V gene: TRBV20-1

CDR3 protein: CASSLVEVAGLTQYF
CDR3 DNA: TGTGCCAGCAGCTTGGTGGAGGTAGCGGGGCTGACCCAGTACTTC
clone size: -
J gene: TRBJ2-5
D gene: TRBD2
V gene: TRBV5-6

CDR3 protein: CSVFRVGQGTEAFF
CDR3 DNA: TGCAGTGTCTTCAGGGTGGGGCAGGGCACTGAAGCTTTCTTT
clone size: -
J gene: TRBJ1-1
D gene: -
V gene: TRBV20-1

CDR3 protein: CATSRGSSGGLNTGELFF
CDR3 DNA: TGTGCCACCAGCAGAGGTTCCAGCGGGGGCCTCAACACCGGGGAGCTGTTTTTT
clone size: few
J gene: TRBJ2-2
D gene: TRBD2
V gene: TRBV15

CDR3 protein: CASSQPGADTEAFF
CDR3 DNA: TGTGCCAGCAGCCAACCAGGGGCGGACACTGAAGCTTTCTTT
clone size: few
J gene: TRBJ1-1
D gene: -
V gene: TRBV3-1

CDR3 protein: CSVVVSGYEMNTEAFF
CDR3 DNA: TGCAGCGTTGTGGTGAGCGGCTATGAAATGAACACTGAAGCTTTCTTT
clone size: many
J gene: TRBJ1-1
D gene: -
V gene: TRBV29-1

CDR3 protein: CASSQDPSGRAYEQYF
CDR3 DNA: TGCGCCAGCAGCCAAGATCCTAGCGGGAGGGCCTACGAGCAGTACTTC
clone size: -
J gene: TRBJ2-7
D gene: TRBD2
V gene: TRBV4-1

CDR3 protein: CAISKDGLYSNQPQHF
CDR3 DNA: TGTGCCATCAGTAAGGACGGGTTGTATAGCAATCAGCCCCAGCATTTT
clone size: few
J gene: TRBJ1-5
D gene: -
V gene: TRBV10-3

CDR3 protein: CASSQDRVGGYTF
CDR3 DNA: TGTGCCAGCAGCCAGGACAGGGTTGGGGGCTACACCTTC
clone size: -
J gene: TRBJ1-2
D gene: TRBD1
V gene: TRBV3-1

CDR3 protein: CSATLLAGGGSYEQYF
CDR3 DNA: TGCAGTGCTACCTTGTTGGCGGGAGGAGGTTCTTACGAGCAGTACTTC
clone size: few
J gene: TRBJ2-7
D gene: TRBD2
V gene: TRBV20-1

CDR3 protein: CATSALNTGELFF
CDR3 DNA: TGTGCCACCAGTGCCCTTAACACCGGGGAGCTGTTTTTT
clone size: -
J gene: TRBJ2-2
D gene: -
V gene: TRBV24-1

CDR3 protein: CASSFNLGRAESSGELFF
CDR3 DNA: TGTGCCAGCAGTTTTAACCTAGGTCGGGCAGAATCGAGCGGGGAGCTGTTTTTT
clone size: few
J gene: TRBJ2-2
D gene: -
V gene: TRBV12-3/TRBV12-4

CDR3 protein: CASSLSKGSYDNEQFF
CDR3 DNA: TGTGCCAGCAGCTTATCGAAAGGTAGCTACGACAATGAGCAGTTCTTC
clone size: -
J gene: TRBJ2-1
D gene: -
V gene: TRBV7-9

CDR3 protein: CSAREVGRTYEQYF
CDR3 DNA: TGCAGTGCTAGAGAAGTCGGAAGAACCTACGAGCAGTACTTC
clone size: few
J gene: TRBJ2-7
D gene: -
V gene: TRBV20-1

CDR3 protein: CASSPPSLANEQFF
CDR3 DNA: TGTGCCAGCTCACCACCTTCACTAGCGAATGAGCAGTTCTTC
clone size: -
J gene: TRBJ2-1
D gene: TRBD2
V gene: TRBV18

CDR3 protein: CASSPYLQGAKAFF
CDR3 DNA: TGTGCCAGCAGCCCTTACTTACAGGGGGCTAAAGCTTTCTTT
clone size: many
J gene: TRBJ1-1
D gene: TRBD1
V gene: TRBV14

CDR3 protein: CATGDTGNQPQHF
CDR3 DNA: TGTGCCACCGGGGATACAGGGAATCAGCCCCAGCATTTT
clone size: few
J gene: TRBJ1-5
D gene: -
V gene: TRBV4-2

CDR3 protein: CASSGQTRVRETQYF
CDR3 DNA: TGTGCCAGCAGCGGTCAAACTAGGGTGAGAGAGACCCAGTACTTC
clone size: few
J gene: TRBJ2-5
D gene: -
V gene: TRBV5-5

CDR3 protein: CASRYDRGGSYNEQFF
CDR3 DNA: TGTGCCAGCAGATACGACCGGGGGGGATCCTACAATGAGCAGTTCTTC
clone size: -
J gene: TRBJ2-1
D gene: TRBD2
V gene: TRBV6-2/TRBV6-3

CDR3 protein: CASSQKGGRAWADEQFF
CDR3 DNA: TGCGCCAGCAGCCAAAAGGGGGGGAGGGCCTGGGCGGATGAGCAGTTCTTC
clone size: -
J gene: TRBJ2-1
D gene: -
V gene: TRBV4-3

CDR3 protein: CASSGRLAGRLAQETQYF
CDR3 DNA: TGCGCCAGCAGCGGTAGACTAGCGGGAAGACTGGCCCAAGAGACCCAGTACTTC
clone size: -
J gene: TRBJ2-5
D gene: TRBD2
V gene: TRBV5-1

CDR3 protein: CASRALPGTEQYF
CDR3 DNA: TGTGCCAGCAGAGCCCTCCCAGGGACCGAGCAGTACTTC
clone size: few
J gene: TRBJ2-7
D gene: -
V gene: TRBV6-4

CDR3 protein: CASSPPPGLAGATLGSYNEQFF
CDR3 DNA: TGTGCCAGCAGCCCCCCTCCGGGACTAGCGGGAGCGACTCTAGGCTCCTACAATGAGCAGTTCTTC
clone size: -
J gene: TRBJ2-1
D gene: TRBD2
V gene: TRBV4-2

CDR3 protein: CASTARDSSAEQFF
CDR3 DNA: TGTGCCAGCACCGCCCGGGACTCCAGCGCGGAGCAGTTCTTC
clone size: -
J gene: TRBJ2-1
D gene: -
V gene: TRBV12-3/TRBV12-4

CDR3 protein: CASSYLRTSGGFDEQFF
CDR3 DNA: TGTGCCAGCAGTTACCTGCGGACTAGCGGTGGGTTTGATGAGCAGTTCTTC
clone size: -
J gene: TRBJ2-1
D gene: TRBD2
V gene: TRBV6-5

CDR3 protein: CASSAEQQPQHF
CDR3 DNA: TGTGCCAGCAGTGCTGAGCAACAGCCCCAGCATTTT
clone size: few
J gene: TRBJ1-5
D gene: -
V gene: TRBV12-3/TRBV12-4

CDR3 protein: CASSSPTSGANVLTF
CDR3 DNA: TGTGCCAGCAGCTCCCCGACCTCTGGGGCCAACGTCCTGACTTTC
clone size: -
J gene: TRBJ2-6
D gene: -
V gene: TRBV6-2/TRBV6-3

CDR3 protein: CAIRGAHEQYF
CDR3 DNA: TGTGCCATCAGGGGGGCCCACGAGCAGTACTTC
clone size: -
J gene: TRBJ2-7
D gene: -
V gene: TRBV10-3

CDR3 protein: CSARRGQGDYGYTF
CDR3 DNA: TGCAGTGCTAGACGCGGACAGGGAGACTATGGCTACACCTTC
clone size: -
J gene: TRBJ1-2
D gene: TRBD1
V gene: TRBV20-1

CDR3 protein: CASSLLTSGRALETQYF
CDR3 DNA: TGTGCCAGCAGCTTACTGACTAGCGGGAGGGCCTTGGAGACCCAGTACTTC
clone size: -
J gene: TRBJ2-5
D gene: TRBD2
V gene: TRBV7-9

CDR3 protein: CASSPLRSNSPLHF
CDR3 DNA: TGTGCCAGCAGTCCCTTGCGTAGTAATTCACCCCTCCACTTT
clone size: -
J gene: TRBJ1-6
D gene: -
V gene: TRBV12-3/TRBV12-4

CDR3 protein: CRGAGQGAIWGYTF
CDR3 DNA: TGCAGGGGTGCGGGACAGGGGGCAATTTGGGGCTACACCTTC
clone size: few
J gene: TRBJ1-2
D gene: TRBD1
V gene: TRBV20-1

CDR3 protein: CASSERQGTEPQHF
CDR3 DNA: TGTGCCAGCAGTGAGAGACAGGGAACGGAGCCCCAGCATTTT
clone size: -
J gene: TRBJ1-5
D gene: TRBD1
V gene: TRBV25-1

CDR3 protein: CASSIEAGGSYEQYF
CDR3 DNA: TGTGCCAGCAGCATAGAAGCTGGGGGGTCCTACGAGCAGTACTTC
clone size: -
J gene: TRBJ2-7
D gene: -
V gene: TRBV6-1

CDR3 protein: CATSRTSRPYNEQFF
CDR3 DNA: TGTGCCACCAGCAGGACTAGTAGGCCCTACAATGAGCAGTTCTTC
clone size: many
J gene: TRBJ2-1
D gene: -
V gene: TRBV15

CDR3 protein: CSARDPIRGAFF
CDR3 DNA: TGCAGTGCTAGAGATCCAATACGCGGAGCTTTCTTT
clone size: -
J gene: TRBJ1-1
D gene: -
V gene: TRBV20-1

CDR3 protein: CASSEPGLAGETYEQYF
CDR3 DNA: TGCGCCAGCAGCGAACCGGGACTAGCGGGGGAAACCTACGAGCAGTACTTC
clone size: -
J gene: TRBJ2-7
D gene: TRBD2
V gene: TRBV5-1

CDR3 protein: CASSQTRSPTDTQYF
CDR3 DNA: TGTGCCAGCAGCCAAACCCGTTCGCCCACAGATACGCAGTATTTT
clone size: -
J gene: TRBJ2-3
D gene: -
V gene: TRBV3-1

CDR3 protein: CASSPRGTPSNEQFF
CDR3 DNA: TGTGCCAGCAGCCCGCGAGGGACTCCCAGCAATGAGCAGTTCTTC
clone size: -
J gene: TRBJ2-1
D gene: -
V gene: TRBV11-2

CDR3 protein: CASSQEQSSYNEQFF
CDR3 DNA: TGTGCCAGCAGCCAAGAACAGAGCTCCTACAATGAGCAGTTCTTC
clone size: -
J gene: TRBJ2-1
D gene: -
V gene: TRBV3-1

CDR3 protein: CASGLVRGAYEQYF
CDR3 DNA: TGTGCTAGTGGTTTGGTAAGGGGGGCCTACGAGCAGTACTTC
clone size: few
J gene: TRBJ2-7
D gene: -
V gene: TRBV12-5

CDR3 protein: CASSTTFSGLQETQYF
CDR3 DNA: TGTGCCAGCAGCACAACATTCTCGGGACTCCAAGAGACCCAGTACTTC
clone size: few
J gene: TRBJ2-5
D gene: -
V gene: TRBV5-6

CDR3 protein: CASSQEGIEQYF
CDR3 DNA: TGTGCCAGCAGCCAAGAGGGTATAGAGCAGTACTTC
clone size: many
J gene: TRBJ2-7
D gene: -
V gene: TRBV4-2

CDR3 protein: CAISPTGQHYGYTF
CDR3 DNA: TGTGCCATCAGTCCCACAGGGCAACACTATGGCTACACCTTC
clone size: few
J gene: TRBJ1-2
D gene: -
V gene: TRBV10-3

CDR3 protein: CASSAAGDTQYF
CDR3 DNA: TGTGCCAGCAGCGCGGCGGGAGATACGCAGTATTTT
clone size: -
J gene: TRBJ2-3
D gene: -
V gene: TRBV5-5

CDR3 protein: CASSFNRVYEQYF
CDR3 DNA: TGTGCCAGCAGCTTTAACAGGGTCTACGAGCAGTACTTC
clone size: few
J gene: TRBJ2-7
D gene: -
V gene: TRBV5-5

CDR3 protein: CASSPPDRGPHNEQFF
CDR3 DNA: TGTGCCAGCTCACCACCGGACAGGGGGCCGCACAATGAGCAGTTCTTC
clone size: few
J gene: TRBJ2-1
D gene: TRBD1
V gene: TRBV18